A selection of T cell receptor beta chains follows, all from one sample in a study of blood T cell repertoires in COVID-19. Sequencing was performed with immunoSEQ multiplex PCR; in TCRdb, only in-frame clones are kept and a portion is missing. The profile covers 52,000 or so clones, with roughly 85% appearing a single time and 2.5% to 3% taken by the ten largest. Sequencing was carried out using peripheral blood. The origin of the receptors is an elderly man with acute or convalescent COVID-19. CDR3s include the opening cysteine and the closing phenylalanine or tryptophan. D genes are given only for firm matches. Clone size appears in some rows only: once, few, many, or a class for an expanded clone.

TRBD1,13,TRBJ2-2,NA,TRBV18,CASSEGATGELFF,TGTGCCAGCTCAGAGGGGGCCACCGGGGAGCTGTTTTTT
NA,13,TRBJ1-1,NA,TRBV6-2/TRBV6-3,CASSSLDRAKAFF,TGTGCCAGCAGTTCCCTAGACAGAGCTAAAGCTTTCTTT
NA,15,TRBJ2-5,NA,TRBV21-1,CASSKVTSGGETQYF,TGTGCCAGCAGCAAAGTTACTAGCGGGGGAGAGACCCAGTACTTC
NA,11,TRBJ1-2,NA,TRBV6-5,CASSQGQGYTF,TGTGCCAGTTCTCAGGGGCAGGGCTACACCTTC
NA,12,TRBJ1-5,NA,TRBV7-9,CASSFPGQPQHF,TGTGCCAGCAGCTTCCCCGGGCAGCCCCAGCATTTT
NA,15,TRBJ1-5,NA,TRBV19,CASSIRTVSNQPQHF,TGTGCCAGTAGTATACGGACAGTTAGCAATCAGCCCCAGCATTTT
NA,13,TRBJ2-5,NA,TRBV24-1,CATSDSRGETQYF,TGTGCCACCAGTGATTCTAGGGGTGAGACCCAGTACTTC
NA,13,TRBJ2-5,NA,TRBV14,CASSQDLGGTQYF,TGTGCCAGCAGCCAAGATCTCGGTGGGACCCAGTACTTC
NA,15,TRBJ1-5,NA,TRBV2,CASSAGTNYNQPQHF,TGTGCCAGCAGTGCCGGGACAAACTACAATCAGCCCCAGCATTTT
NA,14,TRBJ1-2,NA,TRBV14,CASSRAQGVDGYTF,TGTGCCAGCAGCCGAGCACAGGGAGTAGATGGCTACACCTTC
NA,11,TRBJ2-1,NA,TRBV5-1,CASSFGNSPIF,TGCGCCAGCAGCTTTGGAAACAGCCCTATCTTC
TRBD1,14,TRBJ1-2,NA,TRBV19,CASTPTGINYGYTF,TGTGCCAGTACCCCGACAGGGATTAACTATGGCTACACCTTC
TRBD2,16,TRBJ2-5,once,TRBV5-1,CASSLTSGGALETQYF,TGCGCCAGCAGCCTGACTAGCGGGGGGGCATTGGAGACCCAGTACTTC
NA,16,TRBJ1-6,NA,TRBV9,CASSVAAGGSNSPLHF,TGTGCCAGCAGCGTAGCGGCAGGAGGTAGTAATTCACCCCTCCACTTT
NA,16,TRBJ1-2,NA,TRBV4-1,CASSGESTRAIRGYTF,TGCGCCAGCAGCGGCGAGTCGACCAGGGCGATCAGAGGCTACACCTTC
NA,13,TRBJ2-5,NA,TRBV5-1,CASSPEGQETQYF,TGCGCCAGCAGCCCCGAGGGCCAAGAGACCCAGTACTTC
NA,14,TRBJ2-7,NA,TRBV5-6,CASSSPWGAYEQYF,TGTGCCAGCAGTTCCCCATGGGGGGCCTACGAGCAGTACTTC
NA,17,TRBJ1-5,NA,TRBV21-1,CASTLPPGEGEDQPQHF,TGTGCCAGCACCCTTCCTCCAGGGGAAGGAGAGGATCAGCCCCAGCATTTT
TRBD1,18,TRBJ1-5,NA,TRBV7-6,CASSLAPQGAGSNQPQHF,TGTGCCAGCAGCTTAGCCCCCCAGGGGGCAGGGAGCAATCAGCCCCAGCATTTT
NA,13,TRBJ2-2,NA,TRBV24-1,CATSPGGPGELFF,TGTGCCACCAGCCCCGGGGGGCCCGGGGAGCTGTTTTTT
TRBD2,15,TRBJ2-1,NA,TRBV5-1,CASSWTSGGDNEQFF,TGCGCCAGCAGCTGGACTAGCGGGGGGGACAATGAGCAGTTCTTC
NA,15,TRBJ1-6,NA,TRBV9,CASSVEEGRNSPLHF,TGTGCCAGCAGCGTAGAGGAGGGTCGCAATTCACCCCTCCACTTT
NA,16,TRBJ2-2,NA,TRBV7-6,CASSLMGTPNTGELFF,TGTGCCAGCAGCTTAATGGGGACACCGAACACCGGGGAGCTGTTTTTT
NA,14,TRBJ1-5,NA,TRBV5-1,CASSLGSSNQPQHF,TGCGCCAGCAGCTTGGGTAGTAGCAATCAGCCCCAGCATTTT
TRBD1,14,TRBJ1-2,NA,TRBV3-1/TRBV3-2,CASSQGTGNYGYTF,TGTGCCAGCAGCCAAGGGACAGGGAACTATGGCTACACCTTC
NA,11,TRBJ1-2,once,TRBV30,CAWTGNYGYTF,TGTGCCTGGACAGGGAACTATGGCTACACCTTC
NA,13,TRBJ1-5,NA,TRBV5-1,CASSLYSNQPQHF,TGCGCCAGCAGCTTATATAGCAATCAGCCCCAGCATTTT
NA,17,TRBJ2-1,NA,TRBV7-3,CASSLMMGRGAYNEQFF,TGTGCCAGCAGCTTAATGATGGGAAGGGGCGCTTACAATGAGCAGTTCTTC
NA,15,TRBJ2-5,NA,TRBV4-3,CASSQDRNRKETQYF,TGCGCCAGCAGCCAAGATCGAAACAGAAAAGAGACCCAGTACTTC
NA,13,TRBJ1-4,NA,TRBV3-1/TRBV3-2,CASSQAGGEKLFF,TGTGCCAGCAGCCAAGCCGGGGGGGAAAAACTGTTTTTT